The clone carrying this T cell receptor (beta chain) was seen a few times. Its specificity is unknown. The CDR3 is made up of 14 amino acids. Germline V gives CDR1 SEHNR, CDR2 FQNEAQ (reference sequence). Trimming took 3 bases from V and 9 from J; bases not matched to a gene: 3. In the PCR, 60 Vbeta and 13 Jbeta primers were used. Profiled with immunoSEQ multiplex PCR; TCRdb holds only in-frame clones, not every one. The table lists about 130,000 clones, over 60% of them singletons. The data derive from a study of cytomegalovirus exposure and HLA in healthy donors. Findings of the study overall: Several of the most significant clusters were apparently associated with common viral pathogens in a later analysis.

The chain combines TRBV7-9 with TRBJ2-1, with 12 bases fitting TRBD1. This receptor was identified in a man aged 35 to 55 in good health and CMV-seronegative. Sample: PBMCs. CDR3 DNA: TGTGCCAGCAGCTTTAGGGACAGGGGGCCTGAGCAGTTCTTC. Amino acids: CASSFRDRGPEQFF.